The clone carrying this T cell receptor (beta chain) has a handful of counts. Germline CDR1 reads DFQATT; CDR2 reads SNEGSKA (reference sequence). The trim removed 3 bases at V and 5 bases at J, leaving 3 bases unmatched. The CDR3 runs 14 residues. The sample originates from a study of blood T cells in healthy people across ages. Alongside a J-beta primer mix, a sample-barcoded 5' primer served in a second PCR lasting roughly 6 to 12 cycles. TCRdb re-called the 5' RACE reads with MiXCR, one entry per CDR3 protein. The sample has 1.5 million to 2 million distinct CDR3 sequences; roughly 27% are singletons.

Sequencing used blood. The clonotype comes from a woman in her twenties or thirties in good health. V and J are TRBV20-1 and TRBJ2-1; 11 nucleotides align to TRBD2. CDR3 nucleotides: TGCAGTGCTAGCACTAGCGGGGGTAACAATGAGCAGTTCTTC. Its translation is CSASTSGGNNEQFF.